This paragraph covers one T cell receptor (beta chain) sequence. It lacks a known antigen. Base-call qualities are not available, and no considerably larger clone is one nucleotide away. These data belong to a study of vaccination effects on CD4 cells after COVID-19 (dated by TCRdb to the early 2020s). Regarding the study in general: To identify antigen-specific CD4+ T cell clonotypes by their expansion, the ViraFEST assay first stimulated PBMC with viral peptide pools and then applied TCR sequencing. Each participant got two doses of an mRNA SARS-CoV-2 vaccine, either BNT162b2 or mRNA-1273. Some 2.2 million PBMC per well were cultured in IMDM with around 5.3% human AB serum, roughly 10 IU/ml IL-2 and gentamicin, plus 10 ug/ml peptides. SARS-CoV-2 spike-specific CD4+ TCR repertoires from before and after mRNA vaccination were compared in COVID-19 convalescent patients and in infection-naive vaccine recipients. A total of around eleven COVID-19 convalescent patients and a handful of SARS-CoV-2-naive healthy vaccine recipients were included in the full study. Cultures from other donors in the study were sequenced using the Oncomine TCR Beta short-read assay on an Illumina iSeq 100. Overall results and qualifications from the work: In healthy vaccine recipients, vaccine-induced clones were almost all SARS-CoV-2 mono-reactive, with only 1 of 255 being cross-reactive with common cold coronaviruses. Limitations of the study were the small number of convalescent patients and the absence of early post-infection timepoints. Both infection-induced and vaccine-induced clones contracted markedly at late post-vaccination timepoints, which is consistent with waning T cell responses.

After approximately eleven days of culture, CD4+ T cells were isolated with the EasySep CD4+ T cell isolation kit. Healthy vaccine recipients had no prior SARS-CoV-2 infection, confirmed by negative nucleocapsid antibodies before and after vaccination. Half of the culture medium was replaced with fresh IL-2-containing medium on days 3 and 7. Unless otherwise noted, each peptide stimulation condition was cultured in triplicate wells. Using Ficoll-Paque Plus gradient centrifugation, PBMC were separated from whole blood and then either used fresh or cryopreserved at -140C. The QIAamp micro DNA kit was used to extract genomic DNA from the cultured CD4+ T cells. The library came from the immunoSEQ multiplex PCR assay. DNA from the cultured, isolated CD4+ T cells was subjected to TCR beta CDR3 sequencing. Regarding the original processing steps: Non-productive TCR sequences were removed, reads were trimmed to the CDR3 region, and CDR3s of at least 7 amino acids were retained. The MANAFEST web app was used to pick out antigen-specific clonotypes by comparing their expansion in peptide wells with that in reference cultures. Positive clones required FDR<0.05 expansion versus reference and all other wells, odds ratio above 5, and frequency above 0.1% in two replicate wells. A clonotype was called cross-reactive if it was significantly expanded both in SARS-CoV-2 spike wells and in at least one common cold coronavirus spike condition. CDR3 similarity was assessed by Levenshtein distance with the stringdist R package, and unrooted trees were built with ape in R 3.6.1. TCRdb took this table from immuneACCESS and kept in-frame rearrangements with V and J called. Such tables lack part of the clones; where checked against another copy, unresolved V genes explain under half of the gap, and the rest is unexplained. The V and J calls and clone size are taken from that table; D and trimming were inferred from the DNA. This sample lists about 37,000 clones; approximately 75% were detected once. The ten biggest clones cover about 3% of the sample.

The TCR comes from a human donor who received a COVID-19 vaccine. The specimen comprised CD4+ T cells from PBMCs cultured without peptide, sampled before COVID-19 vaccination.

The CDR3 region reads CASSEEKTGKQYF. The sequence in DNA is TGTGCCAGCAGTGAAGAAAAGACAGGGAAGCAGTACTTC. The chain employs TRBV2 and TRBJ2-7; TRBD1 agrees with 7 junctional bases. Including cysteine and phenylalanine, the CDR3 has 13 amino acids. Just CDR3 DNA is preserved here, 39 bases in frame from base 1. The germline V gene supplies CDR1 SNHLY and CDR2 FYNNEI. Germline trimming: 1 base from V, 8 bases from J; junction bases outside gene matches: 5.